The 24 T cell receptor beta chains presented below share a single source sample, sequenced in a study of ipilimumab plus nivolumab after autologous stem cell transplantation. Sequencing used immunoSEQ multiplex PCR; TCRdb keeps in-frame clones, though not all of them. The profile shows 20,000 to 25,000 clones, around four fifths of them singletons. The source was PBMCs, collected in a trial of ipilimumab plus nivolumab as post-transplant consolidation. Receptor source: a male donor with diffuse large B-cell lymphoma.

The rearrangement links TRBV18 to TRBJ2-3, with D possibly being TRBD1 (6 bases). CDR3 size: 17 residues. Germline CDR1 and CDR2: KGHSH and LQKENI. V was trimmed by 6 bases and J by 8 bases, leaving 27 bases between them. Written as DNA, the CDR3 is TGTGCCAGCTCCCCGCTTACTGACGACAGGTCCTTTTTTACGCAGTATTTT. This translates into CASSPLTDDRSFFTQYF.

The rearrangement joins TRBV19 to TRBJ2-2; 8 nucleotides line up with TRBD1. The length of the CDR3 is 16 residues. The V segment lost 5 bases and the J segment 9 bases; nucleotides outside the gene matches: 14. In germline, CDR1 is LNHDA, CDR2 SQIVND (reference sequence). The CDR3 here is CASSSDPGGDVRELFF. The DNA for the CDR3 is TGTGCCAGTAGTTCAGACCCAGGGGGCGATGTCCGGGAGCTGTTTTTT. Drawing the rest from reference TRBV19 and TRBJ2-2, the complete variable domain is DGGITQSPKYLFRKEGQNVTLSCEQNLNHDAMYWYRQDPGQGLRLIYYSQIVNDFQKGDIAEGYSVSREKKESFPLTVTSAQKNPTAFYLCASSSDPGGDVRELFFGEGSRLTVL.

This clone was detected once. The gene calls are TRBV5-1 and TRBJ2-2; tentative D call: TRBD1 (6 bases). The CDR3 is 12 amino acids. The germline CDR1 and CDR2 sequences are SGHRS and YFSETQ. With 6 bases removed from V and 7 bases from J, the gap between germline ends came to 10 bases. This CDR3 reads CASTRGSGELFF. The CDR3 nucleotides read TGCGCCAGCACGAGGGGGAGCGGGGAGCTGTTTTTT. Variable domain in full (rest from reference TRBV5-1 and TRBJ2-2): KAGVTQTPRYLIKTRGQQVTLSCSPISGHRSVSWYQQTPGQGLQFLFEYFSETQRNKGNFPGRFSGRQFSNSRSEMNVSTLELGDSALYLCASTRGSGELFFGEGSRLTVL.

DNA for the CDR3: TGTGCCAGCAGCTTAAGGGACAGCATAGAGACCCAGTACTTC. The encoded protein is CASSLRDSIETQYF. The rearrangement links TRBV7-6 to TRBJ2-5; 7 nucleotides agree with TRBD1. Germline trimming cut 2 bases from V and 4 bases from J; bases unmatched to any gene: 4. CDR3 length: 14 residues. Germline CDR1 SGHVS, CDR2 FNYEAQ.

This clone was observed a handful of times. The CDR3 region is CASSAGDSGANVLTF. The CDR3, as DNA: TGTGCCAGCAGCGCAGGGGACTCTGGGGCCAACGTCCTGACTTTC. The rearrangement links TRBV2 to TRBJ2-6; maybe TRBD1 (6 bases). V lost 6 bases to trimming and J lost 0 bases, with 9 bases between them. This CDR3 comprises 15 residues. Germline CDR1 SNHLY, CDR2 FYNNEI.

The chain combines TRBV6-5 with TRBJ1-6; D gene ambiguous. Between the trimmed V and J ends, which lost 2 bases and 5 bases, there was a span of 13 bases. CDR3 length equals 16 residues. CDR1 and CDR2 from the germline V gene are MNHEY and SVGAGI. CDR3 amino acids: CASSYSMGMNNSPLHF. The DNA for the CDR3 is TGTGCCAGCAGTTACAGCATGGGGATGAATAATTCACCCCTCCACTTT.

J is TRBJ1-1 and V is TRBV12-2. TRBV12-2 constitutes a pseudogene. The CDR3 has 14 amino acids. The CDR3 DNA sequence: TGTGCAAGTCGCTCGCTGCCAGACAACACTGAAGCTTTCTTT. Its translation is CASRSLPDNTEAFF.

The gene calls are TRBV19 and TRBJ2-6; D uncertain. Germline V gene sequence: CDR1 LNHDA, CDR2 SQIVND (reference sequence). The CDR3 sequence is 15 residues long. The ends were cut back, 4 bases at V and 0 bases at J, with 7 bases in the middle. The CDR3 protein is CASSKTVSGANVLTF. CDR3 bases: TGTGCCAGTAGTAAGACCGTCTCTGGGGCCAACGTCCTGACTTTC.

This clone was detected only a few times. The gene calls are TRBV21-1 and TRBJ2-2; the listed D gene, TRBD1, was not tested against the DNA. TRBV21-1 is deemed a pseudogene. This CDR3 is built from 15 residues. The CDR3 loop reads CASSKVQTNTGELFF. The CDR3 region has the DNA TGTGCCAGCAGCAAAGTACAGACGAACACCGGGGAGCTGTTTTTT.

This clone was observed a handful of times. The V and J genes are TRBV30 and TRBJ1-4; the D is unclear. Trimming stripped 7 bases from V and 0 bases from J, with 12 bases between. The CDR3 has 14 residues. Germline V gene data show CDR1 as GTSNPN and CDR2 as SVGIG (reference sequence). The CDR3 protein is CALTRTATNEKLFF. The CDR3 DNA sequence: TGTGCCTTAACCCGGACTGCAACTAATGAAAAACTGTTTTTT.

V and J are TRBV5-1 and TRBJ2-7; 11 bases line up with TRBD1. Germline lookup yields CDR1 SGHRS and CDR2 YFSETQ. CDR3 length equals 14 residues. J was trimmed by 4 bases and V by 4 bases; bases with no gene match: 4. This chain's CDR3 is CASSGQGAVYEQYF. DNA for the CDR3: TGCGCCAGCAGCGGACAGGGGGCGGTATACGAGCAGTACTTC.

This chain joins TRBV5-4 and TRBJ2-7; D is tentatively TRBD1 or TRBD2 (5 bases each). The CDR3 length is 13 residues. Germline lookup yields CDR1 SGHNT and CDR2 YYREEE (reference sequence). Trimming shortened V by 2 bases and J by 3 bases, and 9 bases separated the two germline ends. Here the CDR3 reads CASSFGDGYEQYF. The CDR3 DNA follows: TGTGCCAGCAGCTTTGGGGACGGCTACGAGCAGTACTTC.

The chain is built from TRBV7-9 and TRBJ1-1; D is unresolved. There are 15 residues in the CDR3. Trimming removed 3 bases at V and 2 bases at J, with 13 bases between. Germline lookup yields CDR1 SEHNR and CDR2 FQNEAQ (reference sequence). The chain's CDR3 is CASSFGGRLNTEAFF. Written as DNA, the CDR3 is TGTGCCAGCAGCTTTGGTGGCAGGCTCAACACTGAAGCTTTCTTT.

This chain links TRBV4-1 with TRBJ1-1; TRBD1 matches 8 bases. The ends lost 1 base at V and 5 bases at J; junction bases unmatched: 9. CDR1 is MGHRA, CDR2 YSYEKL, per germline. The length of the CDR3 is 16 residues. CDR3: CASSQGNGQGRTEAFF. CDR3 coding DNA: TGCGCCAGCAGCCAAGGGAACGGACAGGGTCGAACTGAAGCTTTCTTT.

This chain links TRBV5-8 with TRBJ2-2; D perhaps matches TRBD2 (5 bases). CDR1 is SGHTS and CDR2 is YDEGEE in the germline V gene. The V gene lost 0 bases and the J gene lost 4 bases, with 13 bases spanning the gap. The CDR3 is 16 residues long. The DNA for the CDR3 is TGTGCCAGCAGCTTGGGGAGTAGCGAGGGCACCGGGGAGCTGTTTTTT. Its translation: CASSLGSSEGTGELFF.

This sequence joins TRBV6-1 and TRBJ2-3; 9 positions match TRBD1. Germline V gene data show CDR1 as MNHNS and CDR2 as SASEGT. Trimming cost V 11 bases and J 3 bases; bases outside gene matches: 6. This CDR3 has 13 residues. CDR3 residues: CAGLTGGTDTQYF. The DNA for the CDR3 is TGTGCCGGCCTGACAGGGGGGACAGATACGCAGTATTTT.

This clone was seen just once. This chain connects TRBV11-3 to TRBJ2-2; TRBD2 matches 9 bases. This CDR3 is 16 amino acids long. Germline V CDR1 and CDR2: SGHNT, YENEEA. The J segment lost 5 bases and the V segment lost 5 bases, leaving 9 bases of the junction unmatched. The CDR3 sequence: CASSPGGGAVTGELFF. The CDR3 DNA sequence: TGTGCCAGCAGCCCGGGCGGGGGGGCTGTGACCGGGGAGCTGTTTTTT.

The chain recombines TRBV28 with TRBJ2-3; no clear D gene. Germline V gene data show CDR1 as MDHEN and CDR2 as SYDVKM. The germline V and J ends were trimmed by 5 bases and 4 bases, with 16 bases remaining between them. The CDR3 is 15 amino acids. The CDR3 region has the DNA TGTGCCAGCAGTAGGACGGGCCCTGAGCCAGATACGCAGTATTTT. Encoded protein: CASSRTGPEPDTQYF.

This chain links TRBV9 with TRBJ1-2; perhaps TRBD1 as D (5 bases). Germline values: CDR1 SGDLS, CDR2 YYNGEE. Trimming pared 0 bases from V and 6 bases from J, leaving 15 bases between. CDR3 length equals 15 residues. The CDR3 region has the DNA TGTGCCAGCAGCGTAGGACAGCTCAGTGGAAATGGCTACACCTTC. It codes for CASSVGQLSGNGYTF.

V gene TRBV7-3 combines with J gene TRBJ2-7, with TRBD1 matching 7 bases. The length of the CDR3 is 15 residues. Germline trimming cut 3 bases from V and 2 bases from J; bases unmatched to any gene: 7. Germline V gene lookup returns CDR1 SGHTA and CDR2 FQGTGA. CDR3 residues: CASSFGQVPTYEQYF. The CDR3 nucleotides are TGTGCCAGCAGCTTCGGACAGGTCCCCACCTACGAGCAGTACTTC.

The chain combines TRBV10-1 with TRBJ1-2, with unresolved D. This CDR3 has 13 residues. Germline-derived CDR1 and CDR2 are WNHNN and SYGVQD (reference sequence). V lost 7 bases and J 0 bases, leaving 9 bases between the germline ends. The CDR3 sequence is CASTWPPNYGYTF. CDR3 DNA: TGCGCCAGCACCTGGCCTCCTAACTATGGCTACACCTTC.

This clone was seen a handful of times. The gene calls are TRBV11-2 and TRBJ1-3; TRBD1 matches 7 bases. Germline V gene sequence: CDR1 SGHAT, CDR2 FQNNGV. This CDR3 comprises 15 residues. V trimming: 4 bases; J trimming: 4 bases; junction bases outside the gene matches: 7. CDR3 region: CASSSTRQGGNTIYF. The CDR3 bases are TGTGCCAGCAGCTCTACTCGACAGGGAGGAAACACCATATATTTT.

The CDR3 DNA follows: TGTGCCAGCCAGCAGGGGGTAATGAACACTGAAGCTTTCTTT. Its translation is CASQQGVMNTEAFF. This sequence joins TRBV2 and TRBJ1-1; the match to TRBD1 covers 7 bases. This CDR3 has 14 amino acids. Unmatched junction bases numbered 6, after V lost 8 bases and J lost 0 bases. Per germline, CDR1 SNHLY and CDR2 FYNNEI.

The chain employs TRBV7-2 and TRBJ1-2; 12 bases fit TRBD1. This CDR3 has 18 residues. Trimming removed 2 bases from V and 5 bases from J; junction bases left unmatched: 12. Germline V gene lookup returns CDR1 SGHTA and CDR2 FQGNSA. The CDR3 loop is CASSLKTVGQGAAYGYTF. In DNA form, the CDR3 reads TGTGCCAGCAGCTTAAAGACCGTGGGACAGGGGGCCGCATATGGCTACACCTTC.